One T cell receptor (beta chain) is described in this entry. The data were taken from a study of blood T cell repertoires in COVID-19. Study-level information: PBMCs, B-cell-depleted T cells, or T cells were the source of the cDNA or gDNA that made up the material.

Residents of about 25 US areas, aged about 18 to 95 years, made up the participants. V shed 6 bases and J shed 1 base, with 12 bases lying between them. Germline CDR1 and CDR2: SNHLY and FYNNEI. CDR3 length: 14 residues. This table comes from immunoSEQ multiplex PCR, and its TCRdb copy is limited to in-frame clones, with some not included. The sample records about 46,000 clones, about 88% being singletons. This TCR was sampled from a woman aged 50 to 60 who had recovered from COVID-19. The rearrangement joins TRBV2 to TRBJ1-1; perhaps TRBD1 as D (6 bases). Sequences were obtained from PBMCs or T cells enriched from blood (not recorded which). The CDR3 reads CASRNRAGNTEAFF. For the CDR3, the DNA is TGTGCCAGCAGAAACAGGGCTGGGAACACTGAAGCTTTCTTT.